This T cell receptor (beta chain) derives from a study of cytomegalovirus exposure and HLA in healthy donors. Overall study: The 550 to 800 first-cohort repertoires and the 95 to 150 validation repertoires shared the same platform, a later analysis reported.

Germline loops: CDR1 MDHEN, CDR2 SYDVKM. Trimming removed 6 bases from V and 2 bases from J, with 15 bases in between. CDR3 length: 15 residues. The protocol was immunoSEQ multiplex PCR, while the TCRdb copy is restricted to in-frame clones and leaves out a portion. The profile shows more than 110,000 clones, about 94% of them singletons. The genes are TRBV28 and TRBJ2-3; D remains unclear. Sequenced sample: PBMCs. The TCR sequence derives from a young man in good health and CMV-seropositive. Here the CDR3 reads CASSRPWRNTDTQYF. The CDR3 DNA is TGTGCCAGCAGCCGCCCCTGGCGGAACACAGATACGCAGTATTTT.